This is a list of T cell receptor beta chains from one sample in a study of blood T cell repertoires in COVID-19. Assay: immunoSEQ multiplex PCR; the TCRdb copy retains only in-frame clones and omits some. The sample contains about 250,000 clones, 84% of which appear only once. The sequencing input was peripheral blood. These receptor sequences come from a woman aged 40 to 50 who had recovered from COVID-19. The CDR3 runs from the conserved cysteine through the conserved F or W. A D gene is named only where the DNA matches it firmly. Not all rows give a size; the values are once, few, many and, for expanded clones, a class.

size,V,length,J,D,CDR3,DNA
NA,TRBV7-9,13,TRBJ2-1,NA,CASSPERGNEQFF,TGTGCCAGCAGCCCCGAGAGGGGGAATGAGCAGTTCTTC
few,TRBV27,15,TRBJ2-3,NA,CASSLVGLGTDTQYF,TGTGCCAGCAGTTTAGTAGGACTTGGCACAGATACGCAGTATTTT
NA,TRBV6-4,14,TRBJ2-3,NA,CARRGGGNTDTQYF,TGTGCCAGACGGGGAGGGGGTAATACAGATACGCAGTATTTT
NA,TRBV28,14,TRBJ2-7,NA,CASSAGLADYEQYF,TGTGCCAGCAGTGCAGGGTTAGCGGACTACGAGCAGTACTTC
NA,TRBV28,15,TRBJ2-1,NA,CASSSPGGWYNEQFF,TGTGCCAGCAGTTCCCCCGGGGGATGGTACAATGAGCAGTTCTTC
NA,TRBV4-1,16,TRBJ2-5,NA,CASSPSATRGGETQYF,TGCGCCAGCAGCCCCTCAGCGACCAGGGGTGGAGAGACCCAGTACTTC
NA,TRBV24-1,13,TRBJ2-5,NA,CATAGPEKETQYF,TGTGCCACCGCGGGGCCTGAAAAGGAGACCCAGTACTTC
NA,TRBV28,15,TRBJ1-4,NA,CASGRGGVMNEKLFF,TGTGCCAGCGGGAGAGGAGGAGTGATGAATGAAAAACTGTTTTTT
NA,TRBV7-9,15,TRBJ2-1,NA,CASSLETGGRNEQFF,TGTGCCAGCAGCTTAGAGACGGGGGGCAGGAATGAGCAGTTCTTC
NA,TRBV10-2,18,TRBJ2-3,TRBD1,CASSSYITQGAGGDTQYF,TGCGCCAGCAGTTCTTACATCACACAGGGGGCAGGTGGAGATACGCAGTATTTT
NA,TRBV18,17,TRBJ1-3,NA,CASSDATGFTSGNTIYF,TGTGCCAGCTCAGACGCGACAGGCTTTACCTCTGGAAACACCATATATTTT
NA,TRBV28,13,TRBJ1-4,NA,CASNLSGGEKLFF,TGTGCCAGCAACCTCAGCGGAGGGGAAAAACTGTTTTTT
NA,TRBV5-1,16,TRBJ2-5,NA,CASSLGDIMFQETQYF,TGCGCCAGCAGCTTGGGGGACATAATGTTTCAAGAGACCCAGTACTTC
NA,TRBV6-6,12,TRBJ2-3,NA,CASSLPGDTQYF,TGTGCCAGCAGCCTCCCGGGAGATACGCAGTATTTT
NA,TRBV5-1,14,TRBJ1-5,TRBD1,CASSTGQGNQPQHF,TGCGCCAGCAGCACGGGACAGGGCAATCAGCCCCAGCATTTT
NA,TRBV28,14,TRBJ2-1,NA,CASAIALSYNEQFF,TGTGCCAGCGCTATAGCGTTATCCTACAATGAGCAGTTCTTC
once,TRBV5-1,14,TRBJ2-7,NA,CASSLEVLASEQYF,TGCGCCAGCAGCTTGGAGGTTCTAGCGTCCGAGCAGTACTTC
NA,TRBV5-1,14,TRBJ1-1,NA,CASTTPGGNTEAFF,TGCGCCAGCACTACTCCGGGTGGGAACACTGAAGCTTTCTTT
once,TRBV5-4,15,TRBJ1-4,TRBD1,CASSADRGRGEKLFF,TGTGCCAGCAGCGCGGACAGGGGGCGAGGGGAAAAACTGTTTTTT
NA,TRBV3-1/TRBV3-2,14,TRBJ2-1,NA,CASSQVINYNEQFF,TGTGCCAGCAGCCAAGTCATCAACTACAATGAGCAGTTCTTC
NA,TRBV28,13,TRBJ1-5,NA,CASTLWEDQPQHF,TGTGCCAGCACCCTATGGGAGGATCAGCCCCAGCATTTT
NA,TRBV4-2,15,TRBJ2-7,NA,CASSQRTQGDGEQYF,TGTGCCAGCAGCCAACGAACGCAGGGTGATGGCGAGCAGTACTTC
NA,TRBV5-1,16,TRBJ2-7,TRBD1,CASSRTGALSSYEQYF,TGCGCCAGCAGCAGGACAGGGGCTCTAAGCTCCTACGAGCAGTACTTC
NA,TRBV7-2,14,TRBJ1-1,NA,CASSVQVVNTEAFF,TGTGCCAGCAGCGTACAGGTCGTGAACACTGAAGCTTTCTTT
NA,TRBV14,15,TRBJ1-2,TRBD1,CASSQKYRGHYGYTF,TGTGCCAGCAGCCAAAAATACAGGGGGCACTATGGCTACACCTTC
NA,TRBV4-1,14,TRBJ2-7,TRBD1,CARRTGGYSYEQYF,TGCGCCAGGCGAACAGGGGGCTACTCCTACGAGCAGTACTTC
few,TRBV19,17,TRBJ1-5,TRBD1,CASSIGQGRNSNQPQHF,TGTGCCAGTAGTATCGGACAGGGGCGGAATAGCAATCAGCCCCAGCATTTT
NA,TRBV4-1,15,TRBJ2-5,TRBD1,CASGNPDRAGETQYF,TGCGCCAGCGGAAACCCGGACAGGGCGGGTGAGACCCAGTACTTC
NA,TRBV2,14,TRBJ2-6,NA,CASRIESGANVLTF,TGTGCCAGCAGAATTGAGTCTGGGGCCAACGTCCTGACTTTC
once,TRBV28,15,TRBJ1-4,TRBD1,CASSLVGQDNEKLFF,TGTGCCAGCAGTTTAGTGGGACAGGACAATGAAAAACTGTTTTTT
NA,TRBV2,13,TRBJ2-5,NA,CASRRTAQETQYF,TGTGCCAGCAGAAGGACAGCCCAAGAGACCCAGTACTTC
NA,TRBV4-1,15,TRBJ1-6,TRBD1,CASSQERGRTSPLHF,TGCGCCAGCAGCCAAGAGAGGGGGCGGACTTCACCCCTCCACTTT
NA,TRBV7-9,14,TRBJ1-5,NA,CASSYTGSNQPQHF,TGTGCCAGCAGCTACACAGGGAGCAATCAGCCCCAGCATTTT
NA,TRBV27,16,TRBJ1-2,NA,CASSLAGVRGGYGYTF,TGTGCCAGCAGTTTAGCGGGAGTACGGGGGGGGTATGGCTACACCTTC
NA,TRBV28,14,TRBJ2-7,NA,CASSADGLFYEQYF,TGTGCCAGCAGTGCCGACGGACTCTTCTACGAGCAGTACTTC
NA,TRBV5-4,16,TRBJ2-1,NA,CASSLTRALSYNEQFF,TGTGCCAGCAGCTTGACCAGGGCTCTTTCCTACAATGAGCAGTTCTTC
NA,TRBV19,17,TRBJ2-2,TRBD1,CASSTPRDRVHTGELFF,TGTGCCAGTAGTACACCCCGGGACAGGGTACACACCGGGGAGCTGTTTTTT
NA,TRBV7-2,15,TRBJ2-4,NA,CASSPVAAAKNIQYF,TGTGCCAGCAGCCCCGTGGCAGCGGCCAAAAACATTCAGTACTTC
NA,TRBV3-1/TRBV3-2,14,TRBJ1-2,NA,CASSQDLGGRGYTF,TGTGCCAGCAGCCAAGATCTTGGTGGGCGTGGCTACACCTTC
NA,TRBV27,16,TRBJ2-5,TRBD1,CASSLGVTGGEETQYF,TGTGCCAGCAGTTTAGGAGTGACAGGGGGCGAGGAGACCCAGTACTTC
NA,TRBV19,15,TRBJ2-1,TRBD2,CASSKRLAGVDEQFF,TGTGCCAGTAGTAAACGACTAGCGGGGGTCGATGAGCAGTTCTTC
NA,TRBV12-3/TRBV12-4,12,TRBJ2-2,NA,CAGSANTGELFF,TGTGCCGGTAGCGCGAACACCGGGGAGCTGTTTTTT
NA,TRBV9,16,TRBJ2-5,TRBD1,CASSSHPGTGGETQYF,TGTGCCAGCAGCAGCCACCCCGGGACAGGGGGAGAGACCCAGTACTTC
once,TRBV4-2,15,TRBJ1-5,NA,CASSQEPNSNQPQHF,TGTGCCAGCAGCCAAGAACCTAATAGCAATCAGCCCCAGCATTTT
NA,TRBV27,14,TRBJ2-4,NA,CASSPRAAKNIQYF,TGTGCCAGCAGCCCGAGGGCGGCCAAAAACATTCAGTACTTC
NA,TRBV6-1,17,TRBJ1-4,TRBD1,CASSDIPGQGFNEKLFF,TGTGCCAGCAGTGACATACCGGGACAGGGCTTTAATGAAAAACTGTTTTTT
NA,TRBV24-1,16,TRBJ2-5,TRBD1,CATSDTGTGEGKTQYF,TGTGCCACCAGTGACACCGGGACAGGGGAGGGAAAGACCCAGTACTTC
NA,TRBV27,13,TRBJ1-4,NA,CASRRESGEKLFF,TGTGCCAGTCGAAGGGAGAGCGGGGAAAAACTGTTTTTT
NA,TRBV2,16,TRBJ2-7,TRBD1,CASSEHRDSYPYEQYF,TGTGCCAGCAGTGAGCACCGGGACAGCTATCCCTACGAGCAGTACTTC
NA,TRBV25-1,14,TRBJ1-2,NA,CATLSLESNYGYTF,TGTGCCACCTTGTCTTTGGAGTCTAACTATGGCTACACCTTC
NA,TRBV3-1/TRBV3-2,15,TRBJ1-1,NA,CASSQRPGANTEAFF,TGTGCCAGCAGCCAAAGGCCAGGGGCTAACACTGAAGCTTTCTTT
once,TRBV5-5,14,TRBJ2-7,NA,CASMDKGTSYEQYF,TGTGCCAGCATGGACAAGGGTACCTCCTACGAGCAGTACTTC
NA,TRBV13,15,TRBJ2-7,TRBD1,CASSPWTGKDYEQYF,TGTGCCAGCAGCCCCTGGACAGGGAAGGACTACGAGCAGTACTTC
few,TRBV1,17,TRBJ2-2,NA,CTSSQLAGGTNTGELFF,TGCACCAGCAGCCAACTAGCGGGGGGTACGAACACCGGGGAGCTGTTTTTT
NA,TRBV18,12,TRBJ2-3,NA,CASSPELNTQYF,TGTGCCAGCTCACCAGAGCTGAATACGCAGTATTTT
NA,TRBV6-6,16,TRBJ1-5,TRBD1,CATGVDRARGNQPQHF,TGTGCCACGGGCGTTGACAGGGCTCGAGGCAATCAGCCCCAGCATTTT
NA,TRBV6-4,15,TRBJ2-7,TRBD2,CASSALAGGAYEQYF,TGTGCCAGCAGTGCACTAGCGGGGGGCGCCTACGAGCAGTACTTC
NA,TRBV18,15,TRBJ2-5,NA,CASSPRDTYQETQYF,TGTGCCAGCTCACCTCGGGACACGTACCAAGAGACCCAGTACTTC
NA,TRBV29-1,13,TRBJ2-7,NA,CSTRSPGTYEQYF,TGCAGCACCCGATCCCCAGGGACCTACGAGCAGTACTTC
NA,TRBV2,15,TRBJ1-1,TRBD1,CASTIAPGQDQEAFF,TGTGCCAGCACTATAGCCCCGGGACAGGACCAAGAAGCTTTCTTT